This T cell receptor beta chain stems from a study of cytomegalovirus exposure and HLA in healthy donors. V gave up 1 base and J gave up 1 base, with 10 bases separating them. The CDR3 loop spans 15 amino acids. CDR1 is SGHAT and CDR2 is FQNNGV in the germline V gene. The donors comprised healthy bone marrow donors. Amplification used 60 Vbeta primers and 13 Jbeta primers. Produced via immunoSEQ multiplex PCR; TCRdb's table is partial and in-frame only. The table has more than 85,000 clones, 83% seen once. General observations from the study: There were reportedly fewer N-insertions in an Asian-associated ancestry cluster than the approximately 640-donor mean, in a later analysis. Later on, a genetic analysis was performed. It linked a missense variant in DCLRE1C with V- and J-gene trimming of TCR beta.

As to this clone: Its antigen remains unidentified.

The TCR sequence derives from a man between 18 and 35 years old in good health and CMV-seronegative. The sequencing input was PBMCs. The chain is built from TRBV11-2 and TRBJ2-5; tentative D call: TRBD1 (6 bases). The CDR3 loop reads CASSLGQGPQETQYF. The CDR3 region has the DNA TGTGCCAGCAGCTTAGGCCAGGGGCCCCAAGAGACCCAGTACTTC.